A selection of T cell receptor beta chains follows, all from one sample in a study of metastatic and nonmetastatic thyroid tumors. TCRdb used MiXCR to call clones anew from the PCR reads. This repertoire shows 20,000 to 25,000 clones, roughly 18% found once; its top ten account for approximately 2.7%. The specimen sequenced was adjacent normal tissue. The receptors originated from a male donor with papillary thyroid cancer or a benign thyroid nodule (not recorded which). Some clones in this sample may be carry-over from other donors' samples. Both conserved end residues are part of each CDR3. Some rows mark clone size as missing; the rest say once, few, many or name a class of expanded clone.

>.|TRBV7-2
CASSRTGGNQPQHF
>many|TRBV3-1
CASSQGGNAYEQYF
>.|TRBV27
CASSPRSINQPQHF
>many|TRBV30
CAWSAGTGNTDTQYF
>many|TRBV7-2
CASSLVNRGNTEAFF
>many|TRBV24-1
CATSEPGTASGGYTF
>many|TRBV7-2
CASSWTSGRGTDTQYF
>.|TRBV11-2
CASIFFRGHTHTGELFF
>once|TRBV20-1
CSARVSSNGQVYGYTF
>medium-sized|TRBV12-3/TRBV12-4
CASSSPGETQYF
>many|TRBV11-2
CASSLVGNRESSHNEQFF
>medium-sized|TRBV7-8
CASSETGAYEQYF
>many|TRBV9
CASSSDLAGELFF
>many|TRBV5-4
CASSFVREVDEQFF
>medium-sized|TRBV6-1
CASTLSGTGALGYTF
>.|TRBV7-9
CASSFREARAFF
>.|TRBV6-1
CASSSRGDSEAFF